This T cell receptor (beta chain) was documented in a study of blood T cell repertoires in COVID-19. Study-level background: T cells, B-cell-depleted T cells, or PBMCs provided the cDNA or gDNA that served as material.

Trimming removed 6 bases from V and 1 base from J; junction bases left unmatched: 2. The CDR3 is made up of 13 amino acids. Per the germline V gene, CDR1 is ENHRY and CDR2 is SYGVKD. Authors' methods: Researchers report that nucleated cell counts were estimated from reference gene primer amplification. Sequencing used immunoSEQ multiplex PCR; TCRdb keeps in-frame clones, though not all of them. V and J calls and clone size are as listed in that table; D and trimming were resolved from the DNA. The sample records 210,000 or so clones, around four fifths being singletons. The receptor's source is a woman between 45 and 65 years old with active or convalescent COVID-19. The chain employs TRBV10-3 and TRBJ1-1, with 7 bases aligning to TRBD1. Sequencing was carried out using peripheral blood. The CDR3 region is CAIRGQPNTEAFF. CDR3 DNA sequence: TGTGCCATCAGGGGACAGCCGAACACTGAAGCTTTCTTT.